This T cell receptor beta chain was recovered during a study of post-analysis software for immune sequencing data. As for the study in general: Relapsing-remitting, secondary progressive and progressive-relapsing forms of multiple sclerosis all featured among disease courses. Study-level results: TRBV5-6, TRBV5-1 and TRBV20-1 belonged to a set of five TRBV segments that were more frequent in patients than controls. Normalized Chao1 diversity was significantly lower in multiple sclerosis patients than in controls.

Every TCR beta cDNA library bore unique molecular identifiers. MiXCR, applied by TCRdb to the PCR reads, yields one record per CDR3 protein. The table has 600,000 to 700,000 distinct CDR3 sequences, approximately 60% seen once. V lost 0 bases to trimming and J lost 5 bases; unmatched junction nucleotides: 9. The CDR3 consists of 15 residues. The germline gives CDR1 DFQATT, CDR2 SNEGSKA (reference sequence). This clonotype appeared a few times. Its matching antigen is unknown. This TCR was recovered from a girl aged 2-10 years with multiple sclerosis. V gene TRBV20-1 combines with J gene TRBJ2-7, with TRBD2 matching over 8 bases. The sample comprised blood. The CDR3 DNA reads as TGCAGTGCTAGAGATTTCGCGACTAGCGTCCACGAGCAGTACTTC. Encoded protein: CSARDFATSVHEQYF.